This T cell receptor beta chain was observed in a study of T-cell reconstitution after alpha-beta-depleted transplantation in children (dated by TCRdb to the mid-2010s). Turning to the overall study: Using TCR repertoire profiling, the study quantitatively followed how T-cell immune reconstitution unfolded in children after TCRalphabeta/CD19-depleted allogeneic hematopoietic cell transplantation.

V is clipped by 5 bases and J by 0 bases, and the sequence between their germline boundaries is 11 bases long. The CDR3 goes from the cysteine to the phenylalanine over 15 residues. Kept here is only the CDR3 DNA, which spans 45 bases and is read in frame from base 1. Based on the germline V gene (reference sequence), the CDR1 and CDR2 sequences are LNHDA and SQIVND. Receptors were amplified or captured by PCR. Sequencing relied on an Illumina HiSeq 2500. TCR libraries were prepared with molecular barcoding, using unique molecular identifiers to normalize TCRbeta repertoire quantification. The public sequencing data were trimmed at Q25 with fastp and processed into clonotypes with MiXCR by TCRdb, which kept only in-frame beta chains. A single entry per CDR3 protein holds the most common genes and DNA from its merged rows. The sample records 100,000 or so distinct CDR3 sequences, over 9% of which are singletons. The ten largest clones take up around 14% of the sample.

This clonotype showed up many times. Its cognate antigen has yet to be identified. Base quality data are lacking; no much larger clone is found one base away. The starting material was PBMCs from the stem cell graft donor, obtained from the stem cell graft. The chain employs TRBV19 and TRBJ2-1; the D gene identity is not certain. This TCR was recovered from a human donor who donated a stem cell graft to a child with inherited bone marrow failure. The DNA sequence follows: TGTGCCAGTAGTTTGGGGAAAAGCTCCTACAATGAGCAGTTCTTC. Its product reads: CASSLGKSSYNEQFF. Outside the CDR3, residues come from the reference TRBV19 and TRBJ2-1 proteins, so the full variable domain is: DGGITQSPKYLFRKEGQNVTLSCEQNLNHDAMYWYRQDPGQGLRLIYYSQIVNDFQKGDIAEGYSVSREKKESFPLTVTSAQKNPTAFYLCASSLGKSSYNEQFFGPGTRLTVL.